This entry lists 17 T cell receptor beta chains sequenced from one sample in a study of OX40 agonist ivuxolimab in advanced cancers. The protocol was immunoSEQ multiplex PCR, while the TCRdb copy is restricted to in-frame clones and leaves out a portion. The sample lists about 18,000 clones, about two thirds occurring once. The specimen comprised CD4+ or CD8+ T cells sorted from blood, sampled in a trial of the OX40 agonist ivuxolimab. These receptors all come from an adult with an advanced solid tumor such as melanoma, head and neck, liver or kidney cancer.

The genes are TRBV4-1 and TRBJ1-2, with 7 bases aligning to TRBD1. CDR1 and CDR2 (germline): MGHRA, YSYEKL. The CDR3 runs to 15 residues. With 0 bases clipped from V and 8 bases from J, the junction kept 9 bases outside the gene matches. The CDR3 sequence is CASSQDGDSRRGYTF. The DNA of the CDR3 is TGCGCCAGCAGCCAAGATGGGGACAGTCGGAGGGGCTACACCTTC.

V is TRBV5-4 and J is TRBJ1-2; 7 nucleotides line up with TRBD1. The V segment lost 3 bases and the J segment 1 base; nucleotides outside the gene matches: 12. The CDR3 sequence is 17 residues long. Germline V gene lookup returns CDR1 SGHNT and CDR2 YYREEE (reference sequence). The chain's CDR3 is CASSSTRDRHFNYGYTF. CDR3 in DNA: TGTGCCAGCAGCTCCACCCGGGACAGACACTTTAACTATGGCTACACCTTC.

The chain recombines TRBV29-1 with TRBJ1-1, with no clear D. This CDR3 is built from 14 residues. V lost 7 bases to trimming and J lost 3 bases, with 18 bases between them. CDR1 and CDR2 from the germline V gene are SQVTM and ANQGSEA. The CDR3 DNA sequence: TGCAGCGCCTCGGATCCGGAACCCTACACTGAAGCTTTCTTT. It specifies CSASDPEPYTEAFF. Together with reference TRBV29-1 and TRBJ1-1, the CDR3 gives the full variable domain: SAVISQKPSRDICQRGTSLTIQCQVDSQVTMMFWYRQQPGQSLTLIATANQGSEATYESGFVIDKFPISRPNLTFSTLTVSNMSPEDSSIYLCSASDPEPYTEAFFGQGTRLTVV.

This clone came up a few times. This rearrangement joins TRBV10-1 to TRBJ2-1; D is unclear. Germline-derived CDR1 and CDR2 are WNHNN and SYGVQD (reference sequence). The CDR3 loop spans 13 amino acids. V shed 5 bases and J shed 3 bases, with 8 bases lying between them. The CDR3 region has the DNA TGCGCCAGCAGTTCTGGGCGCTACAATGAGCAGTTCTTC. Protein sequence: CASSSGRYNEQFF.

The J gene is TRBJ2-3, the V gene TRBV5-1; D unresolved. V lost 0 bases and J lost 0, with 11 bases in between. CDR3 size: 16 residues. Per the germline V gene, CDR1 is SGHRS and CDR2 is YFSETQ. For the CDR3, the DNA is TGCGCCAGCAGCTTGGGCTACGGCTCTAGCACAGATACGCAGTATTTT. Protein product: CASSLGYGSSTDTQYF.

The chain links TRBV4-1 to TRBJ1-2, with D possibly TRBD1 on 6 matching bases. Germline lookup yields CDR1 MGHRA and CDR2 YSYEKL. V was pared by 0 bases and J by 2 bases, with 7 bases between. There are 14 residues in the CDR3. The CDR3 loop reads CASSQDRGNYGYTF. As DNA, the CDR3 is TGCGCCAGCAGCCAAGACAGGGGAAACTATGGCTACACCTTC.

J is TRBJ2-3 and V is TRBV10-2; D ambiguous. V was cut by 2 bases and J by 0 bases, with 12 bases left in between. The CDR3 covers 16 residues. Germline CDR1 WSHSY, CDR2 SAAADI. In nucleotides, the CDR3 is TGCGCCAGCAGTGAGATATATCCCACTAGCACAGATACGCAGTATTTT. Its protein product is CASSEIYPTSTDTQYF.

The chain combines TRBV5-4 with TRBJ2-3, with D possibly being TRBD2 (6 bases). The CDR3 sequence is 14 residues long. Trimming took 3 bases from V and 1 from J, leaving 9 bases between them. Germline V gene sequence: CDR1 SGHNT, CDR2 YYREEE (reference sequence). DNA of the CDR3: TGTGCCAGCAGCTGGGGGGATGGCACAGATACGCAGTATTTT. Amino acid sequence: CASSWGDGTDTQYF.

This clone rates as medium-sized. V is TRBV7-8 and J is TRBJ1-5, with TRBD1 as a possible D gene (5 bases). In germline, CDR1 is SGHVS, CDR2 FQNEAQ. The CDR3 is 12 residues long. Deletions cut 3 bases from V and 8 bases from J, with 8 bases between. The CDR3 is CASSFVQEPQHF. CDR3 DNA sequence: TGTGCCAGCAGCTTCGTACAGGAGCCCCAGCATTTT.

This clone was found once. The chain uses TRBV7-9 and TRBJ2-3; 9 bases are shared with TRBD1. The CDR3 is made up of 15 amino acids. J gave up 6 bases and V 5 bases, and 9 bases lay outside the gene matches. Germline V gives CDR1 SEHNR, CDR2 FQNEAQ (reference sequence). CDR3 coding DNA: TGTGCCAGCAGCCTTACAGGGGGCGCATCGGATACGCAGTATTTT. Translated: CASSLTGGASDTQYF.

This clone has just a few counts. The V and J genes are TRBV19 and TRBJ2-7; 7 bases are shared with TRBD2. Germline V gene lookup returns CDR1 LNHDA and CDR2 SQIVND (reference sequence). This CDR3 region has 13 residues. J lost 3 bases, V lost 5 bases, and 4 bases had no gene match. The CDR3 sequence: CASSPGLNYEQYF. In DNA, the CDR3 is TGTGCCAGTAGTCCGGGACTAAACTACGAGCAGTACTTC.

The chain recombines TRBV28 with TRBJ2-7; 10 nucleotides match TRBD2. The CDR3 runs 16 residues. Trimming removed 7 bases from V and 3 bases from J; junction bases left unmatched: 12. The V gene's germline CDR1 is MDHEN and CDR2 SYDVKM. CDR3 DNA: TGTGCCAGCACCGGCCCCGGGACTAGCGCCCTCTACGAGCAGTACTTC. This gives the protein CASTGPGTSALYEQYF.

V is TRBV19 and J is TRBJ2-7; D might be TRBD1 (6 bases). Germline CDR1 is LNHDA and CDR2 is SQIVND (reference sequence). There are 15 residues in the CDR3. V was clipped by 3 bases and J by 6 bases, with 18 bases between them. The CDR3 coding sequence is TGTGCCAGTAGTATTGGAAGCCCCCAGGGGCGCGAGCAGTACTTC. Its protein product is CASSIGSPQGREQYF.

CDR3 bases: TGTGCCAGCAGCTTAGGAGGGACCGCAGACTACGAGCAGTACTTC. This translates into CASSLGGTADYEQYF. V usage is TRBV7-6 and J usage is TRBJ2-7; TRBD1 or TRBD2 may be the D gene (5 bases each). CDR1 and CDR2 (germline): SGHVS, FNYEAQ. The CDR3 consists of 15 residues. V was shortened by 1 base and J by 3 bases, with 13 bases between the two germline ends. Variable domain in full (rest from reference TRBV7-6 and TRBJ2-7): GAGVSQSPRYKVTKRGQDVALRCDPISGHVSLYWYRQALGQGPEFLTYFNYEAQQDKSGLPNDRFSAERPEGSISTLTIQRTEQRDSAMYRCASSLGGTADYEQYFGPGTRLTVT.

The chain recombines TRBV30 with TRBJ2-1; 8 bases are shared with TRBD2. The CDR3 extends over 14 amino acids. Germline lookup yields CDR1 GTSNPN and CDR2 SVGIG (reference sequence). V lost 5 bases and J lost 0; bases outside the gene matches: 3. The CDR3 is CAWSLAGSYNEQFF. The CDR3 DNA reads TGTGCCTGGTCCCTAGCGGGCTCCTACAATGAGCAGTTCTTC. The full variable domain, in which reference TRBV30 and TRBJ2-1 provide the parts outside the CDR3, is SQTIHQWPATLVQPVGSPLSLECTVEGTSNPNLYWYRQAAGRGLQLLFYSVGIGQISSEVPQNLSASRPQDRQFILSSKKLLLSDSGFYLCAWSLAGSYNEQFFGPGTRLTVL.

The chain has TRBV9 and TRBJ2-7; D gene ambiguous. CDR3 length: 14 residues. Trimming left V 0 bases short and J 3 bases short, with 10 bases between. CDR1 and CDR2 (germline): SGDLS, YYNGEE. CDR3 nucleotides: TGTGCCAGCAGCGTAGAAGGCAGAGTCTACGAGCAGTACTTC. This encodes CASSVEGRVYEQYF. Full variable domain (remainder filled in from reference TRBV9 and TRBJ2-7): DSGVTQTPKHLITATGQRVTLRCSPRSGDLSVYWYQQSLDQGLQFLIQYYNGEERAKGNILERFSAQQFPDLHSELNLSSLELGDSALYFCASSVEGRVYEQYFGPGTRLTVT.

Only a few counts were recorded for this clone. This CDR3 reads CASSLFPSSGNYEQFF. As DNA, the CDR3 is TGTGCCAGCAGTTTATTTCCGTCTAGCGGGAACTATGAGCAGTTCTTC. This chain joins TRBV27 and TRBJ2-1; TRBD2 matches at 9 bases. J gave up 8 bases and V 1 base, and 9 bases lay outside the gene matches. This CDR3 has 16 amino acids. The V gene's germline CDR1 is MNHEY and CDR2 SMNVEV (reference sequence).